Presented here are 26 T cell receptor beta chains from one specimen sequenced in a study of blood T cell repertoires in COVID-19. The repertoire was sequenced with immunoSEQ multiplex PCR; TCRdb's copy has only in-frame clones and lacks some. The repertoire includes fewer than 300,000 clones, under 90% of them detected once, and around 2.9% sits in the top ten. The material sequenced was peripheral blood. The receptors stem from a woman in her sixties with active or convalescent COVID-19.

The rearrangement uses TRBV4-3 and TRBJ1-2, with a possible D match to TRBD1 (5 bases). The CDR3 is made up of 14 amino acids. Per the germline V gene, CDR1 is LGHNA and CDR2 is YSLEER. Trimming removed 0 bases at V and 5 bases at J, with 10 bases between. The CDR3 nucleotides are TGCGCCAGCAGCCAAGACCTTGACAGATATGGCTACACCTTC. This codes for CASSQDLDRYGYTF.

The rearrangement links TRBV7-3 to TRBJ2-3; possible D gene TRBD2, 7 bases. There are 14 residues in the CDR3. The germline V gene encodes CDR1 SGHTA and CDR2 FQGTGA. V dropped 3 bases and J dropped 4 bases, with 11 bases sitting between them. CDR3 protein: CASSFRGAADTQYF. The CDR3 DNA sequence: TGTGCCAGCAGCTTCCGGGGGGCGGCAGATACGCAGTATTTT.

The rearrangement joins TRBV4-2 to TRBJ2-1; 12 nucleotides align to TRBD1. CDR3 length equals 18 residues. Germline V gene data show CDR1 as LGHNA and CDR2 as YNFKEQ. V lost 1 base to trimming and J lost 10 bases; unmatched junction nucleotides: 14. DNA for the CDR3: TGTGCCAGCAGCCAAGTCCAGATTGTGGGACAGGGGGCTCCCGAGCAGTTCTTC. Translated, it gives CASSQVQIVGQGAPEQFF.

CDR3 sequence: CASSRQGEGPLHF. DNA of the CDR3: TGTGCCAGCAGTCGACAGGGCGAAGGCCCCCTCCACTTT. This sequence joins TRBV6-6 and TRBJ1-6; 7 bases fit TRBD1. This CDR3 contains 13 residues. Germline V CDR1 and CDR2: MNHNY, SVGAGI (reference sequence). V lost 5 bases and J lost 13; bases outside the gene matches: 8.

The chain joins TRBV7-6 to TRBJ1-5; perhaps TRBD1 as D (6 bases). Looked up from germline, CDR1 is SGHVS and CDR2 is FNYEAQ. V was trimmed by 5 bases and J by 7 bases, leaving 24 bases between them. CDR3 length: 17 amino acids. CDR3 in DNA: TGTGCCAGCAGCCCTATTAGGCGAAAGTACAGGGTCCAGCCCCAGCATTTT. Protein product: CASSPIRRKYRVQPQHF.

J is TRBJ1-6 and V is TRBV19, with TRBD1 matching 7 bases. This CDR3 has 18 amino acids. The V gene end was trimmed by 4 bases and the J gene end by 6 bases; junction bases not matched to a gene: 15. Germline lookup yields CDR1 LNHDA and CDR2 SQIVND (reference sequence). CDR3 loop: CASSTTGTALSSNSPLHF. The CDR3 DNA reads TGTGCCAGTAGTACCACCGGGACAGCTTTAAGTAGTAATTCACCCCTCCACTTT.

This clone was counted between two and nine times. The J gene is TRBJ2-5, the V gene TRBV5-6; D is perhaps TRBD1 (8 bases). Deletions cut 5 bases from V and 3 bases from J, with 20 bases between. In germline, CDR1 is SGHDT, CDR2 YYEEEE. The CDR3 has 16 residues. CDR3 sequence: CASSFSRTGREETQYF. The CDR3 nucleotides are TGTGCCAGCAGTTTCTCCCGGACAGGGAGGGAAGAGACCCAGTACTTC.

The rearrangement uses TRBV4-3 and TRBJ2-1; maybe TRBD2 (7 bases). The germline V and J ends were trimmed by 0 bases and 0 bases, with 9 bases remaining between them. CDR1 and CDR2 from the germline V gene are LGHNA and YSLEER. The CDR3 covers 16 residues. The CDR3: CASSQDAGASYNEQFF. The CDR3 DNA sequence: TGCGCCAGCAGCCAAGATGCGGGGGCCTCCTACAATGAGCAGTTCTTC.

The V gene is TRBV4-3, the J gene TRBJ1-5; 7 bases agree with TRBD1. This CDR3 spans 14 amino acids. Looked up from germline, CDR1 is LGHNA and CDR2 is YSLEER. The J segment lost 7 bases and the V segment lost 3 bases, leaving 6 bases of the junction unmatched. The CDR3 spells CASSQRQGGQPQHF. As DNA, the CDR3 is TGCGCCAGCAGCCAGAGACAGGGTGGCCAGCCCCAGCATTTT.

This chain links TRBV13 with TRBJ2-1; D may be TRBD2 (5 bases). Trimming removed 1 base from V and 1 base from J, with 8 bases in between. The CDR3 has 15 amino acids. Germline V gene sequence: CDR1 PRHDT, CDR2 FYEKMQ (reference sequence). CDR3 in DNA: TGTGCCAGCAGCTTAGCACTAGTGTCCTACAATGAGCAGTTCTTC. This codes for CASSLALVSYNEQFF.

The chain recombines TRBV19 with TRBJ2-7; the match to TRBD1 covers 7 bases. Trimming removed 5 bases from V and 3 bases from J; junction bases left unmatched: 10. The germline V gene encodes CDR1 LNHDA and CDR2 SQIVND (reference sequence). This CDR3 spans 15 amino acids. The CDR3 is CASSEGTAHYYEQYF. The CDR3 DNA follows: TGTGCCAGTAGTGAAGGGACAGCCCATTACTACGAGCAGTACTTC.

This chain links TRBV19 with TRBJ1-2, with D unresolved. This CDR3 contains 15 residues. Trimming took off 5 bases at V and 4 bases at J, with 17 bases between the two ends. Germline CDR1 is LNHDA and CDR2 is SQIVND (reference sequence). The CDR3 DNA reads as TGTGCCAGTAGTGCCACTTCCGACACGACCTATGGCTACACCTTC. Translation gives CASSATSDTTYGYTF.

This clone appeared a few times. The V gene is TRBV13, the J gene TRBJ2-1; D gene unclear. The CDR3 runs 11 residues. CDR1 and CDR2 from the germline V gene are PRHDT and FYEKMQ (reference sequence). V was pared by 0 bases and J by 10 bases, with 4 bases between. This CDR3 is CASSLGSEQFF. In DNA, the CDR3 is TGTGCCAGCAGCTTAGGTAGCGAGCAGTTCTTC. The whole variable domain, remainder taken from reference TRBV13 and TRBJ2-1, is AAGVIQSPRHLIKEKRETATLKCYPIPRHDTVYWYQQGPGQDPQFLISFYEKMQSDKGSIPDRFSAQQFSDYHSELNMSSLELGDSALYFCASSLGSEQFFGPGTRLTVL.

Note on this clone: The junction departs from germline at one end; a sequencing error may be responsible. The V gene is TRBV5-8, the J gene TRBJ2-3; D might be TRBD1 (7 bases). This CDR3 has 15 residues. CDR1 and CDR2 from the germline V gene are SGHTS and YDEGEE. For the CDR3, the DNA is TGTGCCAACAGCCTATTTCAGGGGGGACCAGATACGCAGTATTTT. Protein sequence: CANSLFQGGPDTQYF.

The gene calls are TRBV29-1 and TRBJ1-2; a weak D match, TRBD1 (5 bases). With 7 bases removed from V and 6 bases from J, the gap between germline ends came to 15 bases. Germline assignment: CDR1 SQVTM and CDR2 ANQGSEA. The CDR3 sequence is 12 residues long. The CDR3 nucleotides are TGCAGCGGTGATTACGGGGGAGATGGCTACACCTTC. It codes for CSGDYGGDGYTF.

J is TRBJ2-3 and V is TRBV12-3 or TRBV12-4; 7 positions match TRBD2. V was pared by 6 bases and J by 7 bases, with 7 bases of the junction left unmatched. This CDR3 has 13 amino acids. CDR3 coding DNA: TGTGCCAGCAGCCCTGCGGGGGTTTATACGCAGTATTTT. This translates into CASSPAGVYTQYF.

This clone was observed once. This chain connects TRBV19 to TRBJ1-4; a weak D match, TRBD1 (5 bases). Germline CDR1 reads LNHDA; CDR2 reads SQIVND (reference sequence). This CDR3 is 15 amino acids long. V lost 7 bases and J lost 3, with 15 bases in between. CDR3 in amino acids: CASMGPRVPNEKLFF. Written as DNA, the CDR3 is TGTGCCAGTATGGGGCCTAGAGTTCCTAATGAAAAACTGTTTTTT.

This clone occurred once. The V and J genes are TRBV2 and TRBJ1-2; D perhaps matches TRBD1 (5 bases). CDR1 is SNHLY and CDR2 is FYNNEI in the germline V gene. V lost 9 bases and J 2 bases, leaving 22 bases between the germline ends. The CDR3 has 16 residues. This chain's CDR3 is CARGAPAGTRNYGYTF. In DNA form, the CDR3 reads TGTGCCAGAGGAGCCCCGGCGGGGACCAGGAACTATGGCTACACCTTC.

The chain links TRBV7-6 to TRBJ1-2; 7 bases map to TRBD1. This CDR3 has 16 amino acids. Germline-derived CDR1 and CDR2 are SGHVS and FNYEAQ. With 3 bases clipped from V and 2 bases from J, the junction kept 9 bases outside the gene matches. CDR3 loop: CASSLGQSRQNYGYTF. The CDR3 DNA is TGTGCCAGCAGCTTGGGACAGTCTCGCCAAAACTATGGCTACACCTTC.

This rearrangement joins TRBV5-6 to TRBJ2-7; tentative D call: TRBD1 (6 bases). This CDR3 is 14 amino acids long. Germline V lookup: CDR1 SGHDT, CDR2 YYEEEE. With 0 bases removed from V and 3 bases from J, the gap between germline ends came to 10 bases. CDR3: CASSLGVRGYEQYF. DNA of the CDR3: TGTGCCAGCAGCTTGGGGGTCAGGGGCTACGAGCAGTACTTC. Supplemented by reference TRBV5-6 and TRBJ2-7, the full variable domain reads DAGVTQSPTHLIKTRGQQVTLRCSPKSGHDTVSWYQQALGQGPQFIFQYYEEEERQRGNFPDRFSGHQFPNYSSELNVNALLLGDSALYLCASSLGVRGYEQYFGPGTRLTVT.

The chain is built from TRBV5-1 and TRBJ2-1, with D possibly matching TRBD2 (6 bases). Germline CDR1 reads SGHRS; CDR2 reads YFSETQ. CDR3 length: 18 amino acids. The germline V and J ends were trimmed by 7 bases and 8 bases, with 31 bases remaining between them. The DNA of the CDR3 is TGCGCCAGCCGCCAGAGTAGGACTACGTCCCATGGTATCGATGAGCAGTTCTTC. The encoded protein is CASRQSRTTSHGIDEQFF.

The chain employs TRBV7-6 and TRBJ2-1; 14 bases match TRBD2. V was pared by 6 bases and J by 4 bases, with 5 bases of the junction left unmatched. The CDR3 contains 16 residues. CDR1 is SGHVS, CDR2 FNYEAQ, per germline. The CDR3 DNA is TGTGCCAGCAGACGGACTAGCGGGGGGCAATACAATGAGCAGTTCTTC. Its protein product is CASRRTSGGQYNEQFF. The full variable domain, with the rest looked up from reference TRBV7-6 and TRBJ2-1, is GAGVSQSPRYKVTKRGQDVALRCDPISGHVSLYWYRQALGQGPEFLTYFNYEAQQDKSGLPNDRFSAERPEGSISTLTIQRTEQRDSAMYRCASRRTSGGQYNEQFFGPGTRLTVL.

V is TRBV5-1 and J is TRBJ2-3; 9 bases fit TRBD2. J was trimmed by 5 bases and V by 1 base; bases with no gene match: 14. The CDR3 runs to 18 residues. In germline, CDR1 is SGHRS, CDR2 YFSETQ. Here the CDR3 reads CASSLNLSLAGVEDTQYF. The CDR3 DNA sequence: TGCGCCAGCAGCTTGAACCTTAGTTTAGCGGGGGTTGAAGATACGCAGTATTTT.

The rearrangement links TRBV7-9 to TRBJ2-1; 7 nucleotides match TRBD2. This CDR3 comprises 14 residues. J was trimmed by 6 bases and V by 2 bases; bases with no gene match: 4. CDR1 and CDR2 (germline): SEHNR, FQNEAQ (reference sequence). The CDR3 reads CASSLTSEGNEQFF. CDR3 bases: TGTGCCAGCAGCTTAACTAGCGAGGGCAATGAGCAGTTCTTC.

The CDR3 DNA reads as TGTGCCAGCAGCTTTAGTAGCGGGGGAACCTACTACAATGAGCAGTTCTTC. Protein sequence: CASSFSSGGTYYNEQFF. The V call is TRBV11-3, the J call TRBJ2-1; 9 bases are shared with TRBD2. Germline CDR1 and CDR2: SGHNT and YENEEA. The CDR3 extends over 17 amino acids. J was trimmed by 3 bases and V by 3 bases; bases with no gene match: 9.

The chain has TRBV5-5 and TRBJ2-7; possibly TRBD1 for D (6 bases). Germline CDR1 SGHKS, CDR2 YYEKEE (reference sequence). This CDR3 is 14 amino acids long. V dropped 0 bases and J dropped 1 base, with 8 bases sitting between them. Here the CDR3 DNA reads TGTGCCAGCAGCTTGGCCAGGGGATCCTACGAGCAGTACTTC. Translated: CASSLARGSYEQYF.